These 6 T cell receptor beta chains share one sample of origin, sequenced in a study of blood T cell repertoires in COVID-19. The protocol was immunoSEQ multiplex PCR, while the TCRdb copy is restricted to in-frame clones and leaves out a portion. Altogether under 200,000 clones are present, about 88% being singletons, with the ten largest covering 13% to 15%. The sequencing sample was made of peripheral blood. The receptors were gathered from a man aged 25 to 40 with active or convalescent COVID-19.

This sequence joins TRBV7-8 and TRBJ1-3; the D is unclear. The CDR3 contains 15 residues. Germline CDR1 reads SGHVS; CDR2 reads FQNEAQ. With 2 bases removed from V and 3 bases from J, the gap between germline ends came to 11 bases. The CDR3 sequence: CASSLYEGGGNTIYF. The CDR3 DNA reads as TGTGCCAGCAGCTTATATGAGGGCGGTGGAAACACCATATATTTT.

V and J are TRBV5-5 and TRBJ2-7, with TRBD1 matching 7 bases. V trimming: 0 bases; J trimming: 3 bases; junction bases outside the gene matches: 3. CDR1 and CDR2 (germline): SGHKS, YYEKEE (reference sequence). The CDR3 spans 14 residues. Here the CDR3 reads CASSLEQGIYEQYV. As DNA, the CDR3 is TGTGCCAGCAGCTTGGAACAGGGGATCTACGAGCAGTACGTC.

This sequence joins TRBV7-9 and TRBJ2-7, with 7 bases identical to TRBD1. Per germline, CDR1 SEHNR and CDR2 FQNEAQ (reference sequence). CDR3 length: 13 residues. With V trimmed by 3 bases and J by 4 bases, 3 bases remained unmatched. CDR3 DNA sequence: TGTGCCAGCAGCTTCAAGGACAGGTACGAGCAGTACTTC. It codes for CASSFKDRYEQYF.

The V gene is TRBV11-2, the J gene TRBJ2-7; 7 bases are a match to TRBD2. The germline gives CDR1 SGHAT, CDR2 FQNNGV. The CDR3 contains 16 residues. V lost 4 bases, J lost 7 bases, and 16 bases stayed unmatched. The CDR3 here is CASSSPEGNSGREQYF. The CDR3 nucleotides read TGTGCCAGCAGCTCGCCCGAGGGGAATAGCGGGCGGGAGCAGTACTTC.

The chain combines TRBV4-1 with TRBJ2-3; 7 bases agree with TRBD2. The V and J ends lost 5 bases and 6 bases, in that order; junction bases with no gene match: 14. This CDR3 region has 16 residues. Per germline, CDR1 MGHRA and CDR2 YSYEKL. CDR3 amino acids: CASSKPGGSERDTQYF. The CDR3 nucleotides read TGCGCCAGCAGCAAACCGGGAGGCTCAGAACGGGATACGCAGTATTTT.

The V and J genes are TRBV11-3 and TRBJ2-7; D unclear. Germline V CDR1 and CDR2: SGHNT, YENEEA. The CDR3 totals 16 residues. Between the trimmed V and J ends, which lost 5 bases and 0 bases, there was a span of 17 bases. CDR3 DNA sequence: TGTGCCAGCAGCATATCTCCTTCCGTTAGCTCCTACGAGCAGTACTTC. Its translation: CASSISPSVSSYEQYF.